This T cell receptor (beta chain) was captured in a study of glioma-infiltrating T cells. In the study overall: Presurgical dexamethasone in glioma patients lasted six or fewer days. Sequencing aimed for about 4- to 10-fold coverage of approximately 990,000 peripheral T cells.

Study-wide findings and caveats: Non-neoplastic patients had below-expected tissue-blood divergence, while all gliomas exceeded expectation. Only very few CDR3 sequences appeared in both tissue and blood.

The iRepertoire nested amplicon-rescue multiplex PCR amplified TCR alpha and beta CDR3s from RNA. TCRdb fed the multiplex PCR reads into MiXCR, producing one record per CDR3 protein. The data hold more than 350,000 distinct CDR3 sequences, with roughly two fifths observed a single time. V lost 7 bases to trimming and J lost 0 bases, with 16 bases between them. CDR1 is MNHEY, CDR2 SVGEGT, per germline. The CDR3 runs 16 residues. This clonotype showed up many times. Its antigen remains unidentified. Material for sequencing was glioma tissue, nonneoplastic brain tissue, or PBMCs (not recorded which). The sequence derives from a human donor with low-grade glioma or glioblastoma, undergoing nonglioma brain surgery, or in good health (not recorded which). This chain joins TRBV6-2 or TRBV6-3 and TRBJ2-1; D is unclear. For the CDR3, the DNA is TGTGCCAGCAAACCCCATCCCCGAAGCTCCTACAATGAGCAGTTCTTC. It is translated as CASKPHPRSSYNEQFF.